Listed below are T cell receptor beta chains from one sample, sequenced in a study of beta chain features in type 1 diabetes. Profiling relied on immunoSEQ multiplex PCR, and the TCRdb table lists in-frame clones only, not all of them. The table includes 250,000 to 300,000 clones, 14% detected once. The material sequenced was naive CD4+ T cells from blood. The receptors stem from a man between 25 and 39 years old with type 1 diabetes. Each CDR3 is given with its conserved first and last residue. The order of the fields is D gene, J gene, clone size, V gene, CDR3 protein, CDR3 DNA. The D gene is left open where the match is weak. Clone size is stated in some rows and not others, as once, few, many or a class when expanded.

TRBD2	TRBJ2-7	few	TRBV9	CASSPLGTGGYEQYF	TGTGCCAGCAGCCCCCTCGGGACGGGGGGCTACGAGCAGTACTTC
-	TRBJ2-5	few	TRBV9	CASSVGGVETQYF	TGTGCCAGCAGCGTCGGAGGGGTGGAGACCCAGTACTTC
TRBD2	TRBJ2-1	few	TRBV19	CASSIGWGGRSVGQFF	TGTGCCAGTAGTATCGGCTGGGGCGGGAGGTCCGTTGGGCAGTTCTTC
-	TRBJ2-5	-	TRBV6-5	CASSGGGETQYF	TGTGCCAGCAGTGGAGGCGGAGAGACCCAGTACTTC
-	TRBJ2-7	-	TRBV28	CASRLQGSYEQYF	TGTGCCAGCAGATTACAGGGCTCCTACGAGCAGTACTTC
TRBD2	TRBJ2-1	-	TRBV7-7	CASSSTSGREQFF	TGTGCCAGCAGCTCGACTAGCGGGAGAGAGCAGTTCTTC
-	TRBJ2-5	few	TRBV5-1	CASSLVGGSETQYF	TGCGCCAGCAGCTTGGTAGGAGGGTCGGAGACCCAGTACTTC
-	TRBJ1-5	few	TRBV6-5	CASSYGDNQPQHF	TGTGCCAGCAGTTACGGAGACAATCAGCCCCAGCATTTT
-	TRBJ2-6	few	TRBV10-3	CAIHSGANVLTF	TGTGCCATTCACTCTGGGGCCAACGTCCTGACTTTC
TRBD2	TRBJ2-2	-	TRBV18	CASSPQVLAGDYTGELFF	TGTGCCAGCTCACCCCAGGTGCTAGCGGGTGATTACACCGGGGAGCTGTTTTTT
-	TRBJ1-2	few	TRBV5-6	CASSPDRNYGYTF	TGTGCCAGCAGCCCTGACAGGAACTATGGCTACACCTTC
TRBD2	TRBJ2-3	few	TRBV28	CASSPTSGRALSDTQYF	TGTGCCAGCAGTCCGACTAGCGGGAGGGCCCTTTCCGATACGCAGTATTTT
-	TRBJ1-1	few	TRBV9	CASSEGLIKMNTEAFF	TGTGCCAGCAGCGAGGGACTGATTAAGATGAACACTGAAGCTTTCTTT
TRBD2	TRBJ2-1	few	TRBV7-9	CASSLASGRAYNEQFF	TGTGCCAGCAGCTTGGCAAGCGGGAGGGCCTACAATGAGCAGTTCTTC
-	TRBJ2-1	-	TRBV6-4	CASSDSRQGSSYNEQFF	TGTGCCAGCAGTGACTCGAGGCAGGGCAGCTCCTACAATGAGCAGTTCTTC
TRBD2	TRBJ2-1	-	TRBV5-1	CASSARLAPNEQFF	TGCGCCAGCAGCGCACGACTAGCTCCCAATGAGCAGTTCTTC
-	TRBJ1-4	-	TRBV27	CASSSQGELFF	TGTGCCAGCAGCAGTCAGGGCGAACTGTTTTTT
-	TRBJ1-1	-	TRBV6-6	CASSLTNTEAFF	TGTGCCAGCAGTTTGACAAACACTGAAGCTTTCTTT
-	TRBJ2-2	-	TRBV5-1	CASGPGVEELFF	TGCGCCAGCGGACCAGGGGTTGAGGAGCTGTTTTTT
-	TRBJ1-2	-	TRBV29-1	CSVETENYGYTF	TGCAGCGTTGAAACAGAGAACTATGGCTACACCTTC
-	TRBJ2-1	few	TRBV18	CASSPSSANEQFF	TGTGCCAGCTCACCTAGTTCTGCGAACGAGCAGTTCTTC
-	TRBJ2-1	-	TRBV29-1	CSVTGVGSEQFF	TGCAGCGTAACGGGAGTGGGTTCTGAGCAGTTCTTC
TRBD1	TRBJ2-5	-	TRBV6-5	CASSPSDRGDKTQYF	TGTGCCAGCAGTCCCTCGGACAGGGGAGACAAGACCCAGTACTTC
-	TRBJ1-1	-	TRBV7-9	CASSLGTKEAFF	TGTGCCAGCAGCCTCGGGACAAAAGAAGCTTTCTTT
-	TRBJ2-1	few	TRBV25-1	CASSDIAEVGTLALQFF	TGTGCCAGCAGTGATATCGCTGAAGTCGGGACTCTAGCCCTCCAGTTCTTC
TRBD2	TRBJ2-1	-	TRBV5-1	CASSGGGTSRNEQFF	TGCGCCAGCAGCGGGGGAGGGACTAGCCGCAATGAGCAGTTCTTC
-	TRBJ2-2	-	TRBV30	CAWSRVLVRTENTGELFF	TGTGCCTGGAGTCGTGTTCTTGTCCGGACTGAGAACACCGGGGAGCTGTTTTTT
TRBD1	TRBJ2-7	few	TRBV9	CASSPGQWTYEQYF	TGTGCCAGCAGCCCGGGACAGTGGACCTACGAGCAGTACTTC
TRBD1	TRBJ1-1	few	TRBV2	CASRGTATEAFF	TGTGCCAGCAGAGGGACAGCTACTGAAGCTTTCTTT
-	TRBJ2-7	few	TRBV28	CASSRMTDYEQYF	TGTGCCAGCAGTCGTATGACAGACTACGAGCAGTACTTC
-	TRBJ1-1	few	TRBV9	CASSPHRFMNTEAFF	TGTGCCAGCAGCCCTCACAGGTTTATGAACACTGAAGCTTTCTTT
TRBD2	TRBJ2-3	-	TRBV4-1	CASSLTGLGTDTQYF	TGCGCCAGCAGCCTGACCGGACTAGGCACAGATACGCAGTATTTT
-	TRBJ2-7	-	TRBV5-1	CASSNPTASTGYDEQYF	TGCGCCAGCAGCAACCCTACAGCATCAACAGGGTACGACGAGCAGTACTTC
-	TRBJ2-7	-	TRBV4-2	CASSQGTDSYEQYF	TGTGCCAGCAGCCAAGGCACTGACTCCTACGAGCAGTACTTC
-	TRBJ2-3	-	TRBV7-3	CASSGGGSTDTQYF	TGTGCCAGCAGCGGGGGCGGAAGCACAGATACGCAGTATTTT
TRBD1	TRBJ1-4	-	TRBV5-6	CASGATGTGREKLFF	TGTGCCAGCGGGGCCACCGGGACAGGGCGTGAAAAACTGTTTTTT
TRBD1	TRBJ2-7	-	TRBV4-3	CASSQLGQGSYEQYF	TGCGCCAGCAGCCAATTGGGACAGGGATCCTACGAGCAGTACTTC